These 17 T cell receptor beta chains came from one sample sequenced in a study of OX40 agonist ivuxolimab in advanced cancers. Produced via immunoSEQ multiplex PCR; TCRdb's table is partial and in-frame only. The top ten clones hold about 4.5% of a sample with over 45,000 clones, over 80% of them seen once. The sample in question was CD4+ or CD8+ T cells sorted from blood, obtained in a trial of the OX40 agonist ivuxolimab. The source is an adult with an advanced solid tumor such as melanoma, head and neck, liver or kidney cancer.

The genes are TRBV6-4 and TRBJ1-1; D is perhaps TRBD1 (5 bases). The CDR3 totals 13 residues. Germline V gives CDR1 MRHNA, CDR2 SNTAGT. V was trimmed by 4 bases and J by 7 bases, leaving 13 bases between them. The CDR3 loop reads CASSVREGDEAFF. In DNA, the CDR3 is TGTGCCAGCAGTGTCAGGGAGGGCGATGAAGCTTTCTTT.

CDR3 DNA sequence: TGTGCCAGCAGCTTAGAGTATCTCCCGGGGGAGACCCAGTACTTC. Protein product: CASSLEYLPGETQYF. The chain recombines TRBV7-8 with TRBJ2-5; weak D call: TRBD2 (5 bases). Trimming left V 1 base short and J 5 bases short, with 14 bases between. This CDR3 has 15 amino acids. Germline V lookup: CDR1 SGHVS, CDR2 FQNEAQ.

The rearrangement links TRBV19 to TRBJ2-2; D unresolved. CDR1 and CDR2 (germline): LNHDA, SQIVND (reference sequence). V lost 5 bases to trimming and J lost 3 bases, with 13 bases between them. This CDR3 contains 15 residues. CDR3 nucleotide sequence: TGTGCCAGTAGTCCCTATAGCCGGGACACCGGGGAGCTGTTTTTT. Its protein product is CASSPYSRDTGELFF. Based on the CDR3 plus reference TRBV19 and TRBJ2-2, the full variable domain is DGGITQSPKYLFRKEGQNVTLSCEQNLNHDAMYWYRQDPGQGLRLIYYSQIVNDFQKGDIAEGYSVSREKKESFPLTVTSAQKNPTAFYLCASSPYSRDTGELFFGEGSRLTVL.

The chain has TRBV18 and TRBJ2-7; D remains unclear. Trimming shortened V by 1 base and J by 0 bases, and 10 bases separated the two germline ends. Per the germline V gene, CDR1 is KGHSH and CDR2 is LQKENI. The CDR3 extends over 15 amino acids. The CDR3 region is CASSPQHYRSYEQYF. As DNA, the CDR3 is TGTGCCAGCTCACCACAGCACTATCGCTCCTACGAGCAGTACTTC.

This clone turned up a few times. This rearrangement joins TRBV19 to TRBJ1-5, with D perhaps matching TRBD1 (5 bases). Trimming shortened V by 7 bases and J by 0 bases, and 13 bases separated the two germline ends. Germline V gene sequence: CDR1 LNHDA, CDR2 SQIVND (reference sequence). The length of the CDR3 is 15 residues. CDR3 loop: CASNRDRNSNQPQHF. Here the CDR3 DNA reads TGTGCCAGTAACCGAGACAGAAATAGCAATCAGCCCCAGCATTTT. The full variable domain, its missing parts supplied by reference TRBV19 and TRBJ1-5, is DGGITQSPKYLFRKEGQNVTLSCEQNLNHDAMYWYRQDPGQGLRLIYYSQIVNDFQKGDIAEGYSVSREKKESFPLTVTSAQKNPTAFYLCASNRDRNSNQPQHFGDGTRLSIL.

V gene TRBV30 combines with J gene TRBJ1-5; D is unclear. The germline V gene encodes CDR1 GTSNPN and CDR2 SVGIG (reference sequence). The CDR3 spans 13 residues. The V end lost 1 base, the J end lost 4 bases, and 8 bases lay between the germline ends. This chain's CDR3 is CAWSALSNQPQHF. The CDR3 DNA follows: TGTGCCTGGAGTGCTCTAAGTAATCAGCCCCAGCATTTT.

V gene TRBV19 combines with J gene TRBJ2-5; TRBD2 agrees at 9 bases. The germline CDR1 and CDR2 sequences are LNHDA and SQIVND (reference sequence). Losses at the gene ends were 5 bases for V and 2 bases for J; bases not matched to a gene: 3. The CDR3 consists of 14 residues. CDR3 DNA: TGTGCCAGTAGTGGTAGCGGGGGACAAGAGACCCAGTACTTC. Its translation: CASSGSGGQETQYF. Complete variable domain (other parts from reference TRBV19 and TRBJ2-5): DGGITQSPKYLFRKEGQNVTLSCEQNLNHDAMYWYRQDPGQGLRLIYYSQIVNDFQKGDIAEGYSVSREKKESFPLTVTSAQKNPTAFYLCASSGSGGQETQYFGPGTRLLVL.

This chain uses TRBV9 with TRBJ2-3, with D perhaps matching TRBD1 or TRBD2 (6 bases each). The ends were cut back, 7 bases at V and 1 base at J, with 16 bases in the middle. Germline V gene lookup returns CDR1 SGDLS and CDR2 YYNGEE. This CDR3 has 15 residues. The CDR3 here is CASSTRGQGTDTQYF. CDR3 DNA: TGTGCCAGCTCAACCCGGGGGCAAGGCACAGATACGCAGTATTTT.

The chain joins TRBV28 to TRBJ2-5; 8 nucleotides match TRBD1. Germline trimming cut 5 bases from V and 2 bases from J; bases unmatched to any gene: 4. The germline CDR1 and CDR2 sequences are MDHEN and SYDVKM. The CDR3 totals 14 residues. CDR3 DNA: TGTGCCAGCAGTCGGACAGGGCCTCAAGAGACCCAGTACTTC. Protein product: CASSRTGPQETQYF.

CDR3 sequence (DNA): TGTGCCAGCAGCTTAGCCGGCCTCAAGGGGCGGGATGGCTACACCTTC. Translation gives CASSLAGLKGRDGYTF. The V call is TRBV7-8, the J call TRBJ1-2, with a weak D call TRBD1 (5 bases). Germline values: CDR1 SGHVS, CDR2 FQNEAQ. Trimming left V 0 bases short and J 6 bases short, with 17 bases between. This CDR3 is built from 16 residues.

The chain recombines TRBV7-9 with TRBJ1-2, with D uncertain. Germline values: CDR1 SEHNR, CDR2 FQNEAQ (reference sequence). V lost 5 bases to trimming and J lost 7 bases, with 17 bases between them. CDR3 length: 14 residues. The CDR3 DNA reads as TGTGCCAGCAGCCAAGAGGTCCTCTTTAGTGGCTACACCTTC. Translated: CASSQEVLFSGYTF. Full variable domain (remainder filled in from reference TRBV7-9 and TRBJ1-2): DTGVSQNPRHKITKRGQNVTFRCDPISEHNRLYWYRQTLGQGPEFLTYFQNEAQLEKSRLLSDRFSAERPKGSFSTLEIQRTEQGDSAMYLCASSQEVLFSGYTFGSGTRLTVV.

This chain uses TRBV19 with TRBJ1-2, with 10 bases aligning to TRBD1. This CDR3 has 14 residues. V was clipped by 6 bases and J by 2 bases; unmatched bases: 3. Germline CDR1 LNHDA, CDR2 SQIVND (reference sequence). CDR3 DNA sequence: TGTGCCAGTAGGCCGGGACAGGGGAACTATGGCTACACCTTC. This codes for CASRPGQGNYGYTF.

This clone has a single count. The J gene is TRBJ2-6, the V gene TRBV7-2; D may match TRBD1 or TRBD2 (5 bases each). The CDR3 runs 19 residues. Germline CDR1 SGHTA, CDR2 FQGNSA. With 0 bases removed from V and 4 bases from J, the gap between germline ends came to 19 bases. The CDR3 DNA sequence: TGTGCCAGCAGCTTAGCCTACCCGGGGCGCGTCTCAGGGGCCAACGTCCTGACTTTC. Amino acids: CASSLAYPGRVSGANVLTF.

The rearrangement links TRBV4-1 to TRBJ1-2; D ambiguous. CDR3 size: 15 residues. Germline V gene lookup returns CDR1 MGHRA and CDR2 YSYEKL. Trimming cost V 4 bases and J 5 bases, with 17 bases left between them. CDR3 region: CASSPPKGSGYGYTF. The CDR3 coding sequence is TGCGCCAGCAGCCCGCCCAAGGGCAGTGGGTATGGCTACACCTTC.

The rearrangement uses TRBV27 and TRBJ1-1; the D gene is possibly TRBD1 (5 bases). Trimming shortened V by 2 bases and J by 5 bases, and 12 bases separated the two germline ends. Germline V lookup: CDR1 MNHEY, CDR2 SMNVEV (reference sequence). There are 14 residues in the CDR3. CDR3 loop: CASSLRAGTTEAFF. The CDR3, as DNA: TGTGCCAGCAGTTTAAGAGCCGGGACGACTGAAGCTTTCTTT.

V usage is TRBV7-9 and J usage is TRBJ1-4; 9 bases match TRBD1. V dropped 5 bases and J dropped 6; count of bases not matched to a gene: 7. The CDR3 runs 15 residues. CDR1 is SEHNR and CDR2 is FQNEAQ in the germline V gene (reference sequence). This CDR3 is CASSRTGTGYEKLFF. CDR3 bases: TGTGCCAGCAGCCGAACCGGGACAGGGTATGAAAAACTGTTTTTT.

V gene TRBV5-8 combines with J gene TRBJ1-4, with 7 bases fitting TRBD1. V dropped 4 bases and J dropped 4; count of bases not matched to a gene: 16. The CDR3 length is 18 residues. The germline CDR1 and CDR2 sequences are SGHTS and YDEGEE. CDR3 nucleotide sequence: TGTGCCAGCAGCCCCGACAGGGCCGCGCCAAGTTTTAATGAAAAACTGTTTTTT. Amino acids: CASSPDRAAPSFNEKLFF.